The source of this T cell receptor (beta chain) is a study of shared clonotypes between healthy human individuals. Trimming took 4 bases from V and 8 from J; bases not matched to a gene: 8. Germline V gene sequence: CDR1 SSHAT, CDR2 FNYEAQ (reference sequence). The CDR3 covers 14 residues. Assay runs were performed at deep level. Sequencing was performed with immunoSEQ multiplex PCR; in TCRdb, only in-frame clones are kept and a portion is missing. In the table there are over a million clones, over 95% of which are singletons. The material sequenced was naive CD4+ T cells sorted from blood. Subset defined: CD45RA+ positively selected. The gene calls are TRBV7-7 and TRBJ2-1; 7 bases align to TRBD2. This clonotype originated in a man younger than 45 in good health. CDR3 nucleotides: TGTGCCAGCAGCTCCGGACTAGTAAATCATGAGCAGTTCTTC. This codes for CASSSGLVNHEQFF.